Below, 18 T cell receptor beta chains from the same sample are listed, as sequenced in a study of blood T cell repertoires in COVID-19. Generated by immunoSEQ multiplex PCR, the TCRdb table keeps only in-frame clones and is missing some. The sample includes about 66,000 clones, roughly 82% of them seen just once. The specimen was peripheral blood. The origin of the receptors is a man aged 55 to 69 with acute or convalescent COVID-19.

In its sample, this clone was seen once. A junction end diverges from the germline sequence, so it may reflect a read error. This chain uses TRBV30 with TRBJ2-7; TRBD1 matches at 7 bases. This CDR3 comprises 13 residues. Per germline, CDR1 GTSNPN and CDR2 SVGIG (reference sequence). The DNA for the CDR3 is TGTGCCTGGAGGCGACAGGGCTCCCACGAGCAGTACTTC. It is translated as CAWRRQGSHEQYF.

This clone has just a few counts. The V and J genes are TRBV5-6 and TRBJ2-7, with D maybe TRBD1 (5 bases). Trimming took off 3 bases at V and 6 bases at J, with 22 bases between the two ends. Per germline, CDR1 SGHDT and CDR2 YYEEEE. This CDR3 region has 16 residues. Here the CDR3 DNA reads TGTGCCAGCAGCTCAACGGCTGCGCAGGGTGCGTCCGAGCAGTACTTC. Its protein is CASSSTAAQGASEQYF.

The rearrangement uses TRBV10-2 and TRBJ2-7; 9 bases agree with TRBD1. The CDR3 sequence is 17 residues long. Per the germline V gene, CDR1 is WSHSY and CDR2 is SAAADI. The trim removed 5 bases at V and 1 base at J, leaving 12 bases unmatched. CDR3 nucleotides: TGCGCCAGCAGTCTACTAGCCGGGACAGGGAGTTCCTACGAGCAGTACGTC. This gives the protein CASSLLAGTGSSYEQYV.

The chain employs TRBV5-1 and TRBJ2-7; 9 bases align to TRBD2. Germline-derived CDR1 and CDR2 are SGHRS and YFSETQ. With V trimmed by 0 bases and J by 5 bases, 0 bases remained unmatched. This CDR3 region has 13 residues. CDR3 coding DNA: TGCGCCAGCAGCTTGGGCGGGGGGGACGAGCAGTACGTC. This encodes CASSLGGGDEQYV.

The rearrangement uses TRBV14 and TRBJ2-7, with no clear D. CDR1 SGHDN and CDR2 FVKESK come from the germline V gene. The CDR3 is 13 amino acids. V lost 0 bases, J lost 5 bases, and 8 bases lay in between. This CDR3 reads CASSQDLADEQYV. In nucleotides, the CDR3 is TGTGCCAGCAGCCAAGACCTGGCGGACGAGCAGTACGTC.

The V and J genes are TRBV5-4 and TRBJ2-5; possibly TRBD1 for D (5 bases). The CDR3 extends over 15 amino acids. Per the germline V gene, CDR1 is SGHNT and CDR2 is YYREEE (reference sequence). The V end lost 4 bases, the J end lost 0 bases, and 13 bases lay between the germline ends. The CDR3 DNA reads as TGTGCCAGCAGCCCCCTAGGGGTGTACCAAGAGACCCAGTACTTC. The encoded protein is CASSPLGVYQETQYF.

CDR3 loop: CASSYGIGWGDYSNQPQHF. The CDR3 DNA sequence: TGTGCCAGCAGTTACGGTATTGGGTGGGGCGATTATAGCAATCAGCCCCAGCATTTT. The rearrangement joins TRBV6-2 or TRBV6-3 to TRBJ1-5, with a weak D call TRBD1 (5 bases). CDR1 is MNHEY and CDR2 is SVGEGT in the germline V gene. The CDR3 has 19 residues. Trimming left V 2 bases short and J 0 bases short, with 20 bases between.

This chain connects TRBV6-2 or TRBV6-3 to TRBJ2-2; possibly TRBD1 for D (6 bases). V dropped 0 bases and J dropped 4 bases, with 6 bases sitting between them. CDR1 is MNHEY, CDR2 SVGEGT, per germline. CDR3 length: 14 residues. The CDR3 loop is CASSYSGATGELFF. CDR3 nucleotide sequence: TGTGCCAGCAGTTACTCGGGGGCCACCGGGGAGCTGTTTTTT.

The V call is TRBV5-4, the J call TRBJ1-2, with no clear D. Trimming stripped 7 bases from V and 4 bases from J, with 8 bases between. The CDR3 loop spans 11 amino acids. CDR1 is SGHNT and CDR2 is YYREEE in the germline V gene (reference sequence). CDR3 coding DNA: TGTGCCAGCGGAGGCAGCTATGGCTACACCTTC. This gives the protein CASGGSYGYTF.

V gene TRBV25-1 combines with J gene TRBJ2-3; TRBD2 aligns across 8 bases. V was pared by 2 bases and J by 1 base, with 5 bases of the junction left unmatched. Germline V gene data show CDR1 as MGHDK and CDR2 as SYGVNS. The CDR3 has 16 amino acids. In DNA form, the CDR3 reads TGTGCCAGCAGTGAACGAGGGCGGGGGGGCACAGATACGCAGTATTTT. It specifies CASSERGRGGTDTQYF. Together with reference TRBV25-1 and TRBJ2-3, the CDR3 gives the full variable domain: EADIYQTPRYLVIGTGKKITLECSQTMGHDKMYWYQQDPGMELHLIHYSYGVNSTEKGDLSSESTVSRIRTEHFPLTLESARPSHTSQYLCASSERGRGGTDTQYFGPGTRLTVL.

The chain joins TRBV19 to TRBJ2-5; the D gene is possibly TRBD2 (7 bases). Germline CDR1 is LNHDA and CDR2 is SQIVND (reference sequence). Trimming removed 3 bases at V and 1 base at J, with 15 bases between. This CDR3 region has 16 residues. CDR3 coding DNA: TGTGCCAGTAGTATTGGGGGGGCAGGAATCCAAGAGACCCAGTACTTC. Translated, it gives CASSIGGAGIQETQYF.

The gene calls are TRBV5-5 and TRBJ1-3, with D unresolved. Germline V CDR1 and CDR2: SGHKS, YYEKEE (reference sequence). The CDR3 is 14 amino acids. V shed 0 bases and J shed 4 bases, with 8 bases lying between them. The CDR3 is CASSLDGVGNTIYF. Here the CDR3 DNA reads TGTGCCAGCAGCTTGGACGGGGTGGGAAACACCATATATTTT.

This clone was counted a few times. The gene calls are TRBV5-8 and TRBJ1-6; the match to TRBD1 covers 8 bases. This CDR3 spans 18 amino acids. CDR1 and CDR2 (germline): SGHTS, YDEGEE. V gave up 4 bases and J gave up 0 bases; unmatched junction bases: 9. The CDR3 DNA sequence: TGTGCCAGCAGCCCGTACAGGGGGGAGAGCTCCTATAATTCACCCCTCCACTTT. Encoded protein: CASSPYRGESSYNSPLHF.

The rearrangement uses TRBV7-2 and TRBJ1-1; 8 bases are a match to TRBD1. CDR3 size: 14 residues. J was trimmed by 5 bases and V by 5 bases; bases with no gene match: 7. Germline assignment: CDR1 SGHTA and CDR2 FQGNSA. The CDR3 DNA sequence: TGTGCCAGCAGCCCTGGACAGGGTTGGACTGAAGCTTTCTTT. This translates into CASSPGQGWTEAFF.

The gene calls are TRBV7-9 and TRBJ1-5; D may be TRBD1 (5 bases). CDR3 size: 13 residues. Germline V lookup: CDR1 SEHNR, CDR2 FQNEAQ (reference sequence). Trimming cost V 3 bases and J 6 bases, with 9 bases left between them. DNA for the CDR3: TGTGCCAGCAGCTTCGATGGGGCTCAGCCCCAGCATTTT. Protein: CASSFDGAQPQHF.

The gene calls are TRBV6-5 and TRBJ2-7; 9 nucleotides line up with TRBD1. CDR3 length equals 13 residues. Germline V gene sequence: CDR1 MNHEY, CDR2 SVGAGI. Trimming at V came to 8 bases and at J to 6 bases, leaving 8 bases not matched to a gene. In nucleotides, the CDR3 is TGTGCCAGCGGCCGGGACAGGGCAGGCGAGCAGTACGTC. Translated: CASGRDRAGEQYV.

This clone was detected once. The chain joins TRBV7-8 to TRBJ1-3, with D unclear. Looked up from germline, CDR1 is SGHVS and CDR2 is FQNEAQ. The CDR3 contains 14 residues. Trimming shortened V by 2 bases and J by 1 base, and 6 bases separated the two germline ends. The CDR3 sequence: CASSLTGSGNTIYF. The CDR3 coding sequence is TGTGCCAGCAGCTTAACGGGGTCTGGAAACACCATATATTTT.

This clone was picked up one time. This chain uses TRBV9 with TRBJ1-6, with TRBD1 matching 7 bases. Germline V CDR1 and CDR2: SGDLS, YYNGEE. The CDR3 loop spans 14 amino acids. V lost 4 bases and J lost 8; bases outside the gene matches: 6. CDR3 residues: CASSPGTDYSPLHF. The DNA of the CDR3 is TGTGCCAGCAGCCCCGGGACAGATTATTCACCCCTCCACTTT. The full variable domain, in which reference TRBV9 and TRBJ1-6 provide the parts outside the CDR3, is DSGVTQTPKHLITATGQRVTLRCSPRSGDLSVYWYQQSLDQGLQFLIQYYNGEERAKGNILERFSAQQFPDLHSELNLSSLELGDSALYFCASSPGTDYSPLHFGNGTRLTVT.